This TCR beta chain stems from a study of cytomegalovirus exposure and HLA in healthy donors. At the level of the study: The roughly 130 validation repertoires, a later analysis reported, used the same platform as the 650 to 800 repertoires from the first cohort. Study-level findings and limits: Using the classifier, cytomegalovirus status was reportedly diagnosed with high specificity and sensitivity. Clusters of TCRs from the first cohort tended to co-occur in the 120 or so validation repertoires (as a later analysis found). The investigators catalogued 150 or so TCR beta chains as cytomegalovirus-associated.

V was shortened by 6 bases and J by 4 bases, with 6 bases between the two germline ends. The CDR3 is 11 residues long. From germline, CDR1 is LNHDA and CDR2 SQIVND (reference sequence). The repertoire was sequenced with immunoSEQ multiplex PCR; TCRdb's copy has only in-frame clones and lacks some. Here the sample spans about 180,000 clones, about 83% being singletons. Note on this clone: Its antigen is unknown.

Sequenced input: PBMCs. This TCR came from a woman under 40 in good health and CMV-seronegative. This chain connects TRBV19 to TRBJ1-2; D uncertain. CDR3 protein: CASSTSYGYTF. The CDR3 DNA follows: TGTGCCAGTAGCACATCCTATGGCTACACCTTC.